This T cell receptor (beta chain) is from a study of siplizumab effects on memory and regulatory T cells. Assays covered roughly 100,000 TCR templates per sample. Using immunoSEQ multiplex PCR, the repertoire was profiled, and TCRdb retains in-frame clones only, with some absent. The table records over 85,000 clones, roughly 93% of them present only once. This clone was counted a single time. J gave up 1 base and V 0 bases, and 4 bases lay outside the gene matches. Germline V gives CDR1 SGHRS, CDR2 YFSETQ. This CDR3 spans 16 amino acids. The sequence came from a human donor in good health. The chain is built from TRBV5-1 and TRBJ2-5, with 9 bases fitting TRBD2. Sequencing was done on a sample of CD8+ T cells sorted from blood. The CDR3, as DNA: TGCGCCAGCAGCTTGGAGCTAGCGGGGCCCCAAGAGACCCAGTACTTC. It encodes CASSLELAGPQETQYF. Together with reference TRBV5-1 and TRBJ2-5, the CDR3 gives the full variable domain: KAGVTQTPRYLIKTRGQQVTLSCSPISGHRSVSWYQQTPGQGLQFLFEYFSETQRNKGNFPGRFSGRQFSNSRSEMNVSTLELGDSALYLCASSLELAGPQETQYFGPGTRLLVL.